This T cell receptor (beta chain) is from a study of T cell responses to AZD1222 COVID-19 vaccine. Measured with immunoSEQ multiplex PCR; TCRdb has only the in-frame clones, and not every one. The repertoire holds about 110,000 clones, with roughly 90% as singletons. Study-level results: Baseline serology detected seropositivity in only a handful of AZD1222 recipients. At 160-218 and 743-854, vaccine-associated CD4 TCRs were dominant, and they spanned spike. With two AZD1222 doses given, Spike-specific TCR breadth and depth both rose. There were repertoire samples only from the period after the peak T cell response.

As for this clone: The antigen is undetermined.

Looked up from germline, CDR1 is SEHNR and CDR2 is FQNEAQ (reference sequence). V lost 5 bases to trimming and J lost 4 bases; unmatched junction nucleotides: 13. This CDR3 has 16 amino acids. The chain combines TRBV7-9 with TRBJ2-7; 8 bases align to TRBD2. The source is an adult in good health. This sample comprised peripheral blood, obtained on day 0 of MenACWY control vaccination. The CDR3 protein is CASSESRGLEAYEQYF. The CDR3, as DNA: TGTGCCAGCAGCGAATCCCGGGGACTAGAGGCGTACGAGCAGTACTTC. Filled out from reference TRBV7-9 and TRBJ2-7, the complete variable domain reads DTGVSQNPRHKITKRGQNVTFRCDPISEHNRLYWYRQTLGQGPEFLTYFQNEAQLEKSRLLSDRFSAERPKGSFSTLEIQRTEQGDSAMYLCASSESRGLEAYEQYFGPGTRLTVT.